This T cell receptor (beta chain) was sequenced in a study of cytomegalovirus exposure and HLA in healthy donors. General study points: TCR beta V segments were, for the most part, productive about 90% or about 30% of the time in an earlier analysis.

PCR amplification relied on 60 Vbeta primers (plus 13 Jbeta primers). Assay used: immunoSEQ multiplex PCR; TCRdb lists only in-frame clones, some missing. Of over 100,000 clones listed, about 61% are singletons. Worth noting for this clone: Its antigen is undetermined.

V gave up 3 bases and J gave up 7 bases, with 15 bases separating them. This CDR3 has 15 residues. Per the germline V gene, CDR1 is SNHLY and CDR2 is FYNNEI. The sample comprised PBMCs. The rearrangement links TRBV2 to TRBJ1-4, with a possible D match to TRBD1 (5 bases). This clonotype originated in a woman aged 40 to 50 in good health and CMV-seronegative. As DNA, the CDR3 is TGTGCCAGCAGTGATCCGGGCCGGGGGATTGAAAAACTGTTTTTT. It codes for CASSDPGRGIEKLFF.